This T cell receptor (beta chain) is from a study of fetal regulatory T cell absence and autoimmunity. This clone has a single count. Its antigen is not known. Study results and caveats: Some top pancreas TCR clones were over 90-fold enriched versus cord blood.

Measured with immunoSEQ multiplex PCR; TCRdb has only the in-frame clones, and not every one. This sample yields around 100,000 clones, of which approximately 79% are seen a single time; 2% belongs to the top ten. This CDR3 has 16 amino acids. The V end was cut by 0 bases, the J end by 2 bases, with 11 bases between. Germline-derived CDR1 and CDR2 are MNHNS and SASEGT. The TCR originated in a male donor with IPEX syndrome. What was sequenced was pancreas tissue. The chain carries TRBV6-1 and TRBJ1-5; weak D call: TRBD1 (6 bases). In nucleotides, the CDR3 is TGTGCCAGCAGTGAAGCGCGTCCAGGGGGCAATCAGCCCCAGCATTTT. The encoded protein is CASSEARPGGNQPQHF.